Listed here are 14 T cell receptor beta chains from one sample, sequenced in a study of a mutant IDH1 vaccine in newly diagnosed glioma. Repertoires were generated with immunoSEQ multiplex PCR, while TCRdb's copy carries only in-frame clones and drops some. The table shows about 50,000 clones, with 86% occurring only once. Documented time point: baseline, week 1 (first vaccination visit). Treatment noted: pre-vaccination baseline after standard-of-care therapy. The sample consisted of PBMCs, taken from a glioma patient treated with radiotherapy, temozolomide or both. The receptor set was obtained from a man between 40 and 49 years old with glioma.

This sequence joins TRBV2 and TRBJ2-5, with TRBD2 as a possible D gene (6 bases). The CDR3 totals 13 residues. Germline loops: CDR1 SNHLY, CDR2 FYNNEI. V shed 9 bases and J shed 0 bases, with 11 bases lying between them. Here the CDR3 DNA reads TGTGCCAGTAGCGGCCCTTACCAAGAGACCCAGTACTTC. This sequence encodes CASSGPYQETQYF. Looking up the rest from reference TRBV2 and TRBJ2-5 gives the full variable domain: EPEVTQTPSHQVTQMGQEVILRCVPISNHLYFYWYRQILGQKVEFLVSFYNNEISEKSEIFDDQFSVERPDGSNFTLKIRSTKLEDSAMYFCASSGPYQETQYFGPGTRLLVL.

This sequence joins TRBV5-4 and TRBJ2-7; 9 nucleotides agree with TRBD1. The germline CDR1 and CDR2 sequences are SGHNT and YYREEE (reference sequence). There are 14 residues in the CDR3. V trimming: 4 bases; J trimming: 4 bases; junction bases outside the gene matches: 6. CDR3 amino acids: CASSPGQGMYEQYF. The CDR3 DNA reads as TGTGCCAGCAGCCCGGGACAGGGAATGTACGAGCAGTACTTC.

This rearrangement joins TRBV7-9 to TRBJ1-5; 8 bases map to TRBD1. The junction had 6 bases not matched to a gene; V was cut back by 4 bases and J by 4 bases. CDR1 is SEHNR and CDR2 is FQNEAQ in the germline V gene (reference sequence). The CDR3 totals 15 residues. The CDR3 bases are TGTGCCAGCAGCTCACAGGGGGACTCTAATCAGCCCCAGCATTTT. As protein: CASSSQGDSNQPQHF.

The J gene is TRBJ2-7, the V gene TRBV5-6, with D possibly TRBD2 on 6 matching bases. Between the trimmed V and J ends, which lost 8 bases and 0 bases, there was a span of 15 bases. The V gene's germline CDR1 is SGHDT and CDR2 YYEEEE. The CDR3 has 14 residues. CDR3 nucleotides: TGTGCCAGTATCCGCCGGGGGACCTCCTACGAGCAGTACTTC. It encodes CASIRRGTSYEQYF.

V gene TRBV29-1 combines with J gene TRBJ1-2; D is possibly TRBD1 (5 bases). Trimming left V 7 bases short and J 2 bases short, with 17 bases between. The CDR3 is 14 residues long. The V gene's germline CDR1 is SQVTM and CDR2 ANQGSEA. The CDR3 coding sequence is TGCAGCGCAAGGATAGGCCAGGGAAACTATGGCTACACCTTC. This translates into CSARIGQGNYGYTF.

CDR3 nucleotide sequence: TGTGCCAGCAGCCCCCGGGGGTACGGTGAAGCTTTCTTT. Its translation: CASSPRGYGEAFF. The chain employs TRBV7-2 and TRBJ1-1; the D gene is possibly TRBD1 (5 bases). Trimming took off 5 bases at V and 7 bases at J, with 14 bases between the two ends. Germline V gene data show CDR1 as SGHTA and CDR2 as FQGNSA. CDR3 length: 13 residues.

The chain joins TRBV7-8 to TRBJ1-4, with D perhaps matching TRBD1 (6 bases). There are 14 residues in the CDR3. CDR1 SGHVS and CDR2 FQNEAQ come from the germline V gene. V was clipped by 5 bases and J by 5 bases, with 12 bases between them. CDR3 nucleotides: TGTGCCAGCAGCCCTCGGGACAAAAATGAAAAACTGTTTTTT. Amino acids: CASSPRDKNEKLFF.

The rearrangement uses TRBV5-6 and TRBJ2-1; 7 nucleotides align to TRBD2. J was trimmed by 4 bases and V by 2 bases; bases with no gene match: 3. Germline values: CDR1 SGHDT, CDR2 YYEEEE. CDR3 length: 14 amino acids. The CDR3 DNA sequence: TGTGCCAGCAGCTTAGCGGGATGGTACAATGAGCAGTTCTTC. It encodes CASSLAGWYNEQFF. Using reference TRBV5-6 and TRBJ2-1 for the parts outside the CDR3, the full variable domain is DAGVTQSPTHLIKTRGQQVTLRCSPKSGHDTVSWYQQALGQGPQFIFQYYEEEERQRGNFPDRFSGHQFPNYSSELNVNALLLGDSALYLCASSLAGWYNEQFFGPGTRLTVL.

The rearrangement uses TRBV5-6 and TRBJ1-5; D perhaps matches TRBD1 (6 bases). CDR1 SGHDT and CDR2 YYEEEE come from the germline V gene. The CDR3 is made up of 15 amino acids. Trimming stripped 4 bases from V and 6 bases from J, with 17 bases between. The CDR3 loop is CASSETGLLGQPQHF. CDR3 DNA sequence: TGTGCCAGCAGCGAAACAGGGTTATTAGGTCAGCCCCAGCATTTT.

CDR3 nucleotides: TGTGCCAGTAGTGTGTCAGTAAATCAGCCCCAGCATTTT. Its translation is CASSVSVNQPQHF. The chain carries TRBV19 and TRBJ1-5; D remains ambiguous. The germline CDR1 and CDR2 sequences are LNHDA and SQIVND (reference sequence). Trimming stripped 5 bases from V and 4 bases from J, with 9 bases between. CDR3 length equals 13 residues. The full variable domain, its missing parts supplied by reference TRBV19 and TRBJ1-5, is DGGITQSPKYLFRKEGQNVTLSCEQNLNHDAMYWYRQDPGQGLRLIYYSQIVNDFQKGDIAEGYSVSREKKESFPLTVTSAQKNPTAFYLCASSVSVNQPQHFGDGTRLSIL.

This clone was detected only a few times. This sequence joins TRBV5-1 and TRBJ1-1, with D maybe TRBD1 (6 bases). Trimming left V 0 bases short and J 2 bases short, with 11 bases between. The CDR3 runs to 15 residues. Germline V gives CDR1 SGHRS, CDR2 YFSETQ. The CDR3 bases are TGCGCCAGCAGCTTGGCCCCAGGGGCAAACACTGAAGCTTTCTTT. It encodes CASSLAPGANTEAFF.

The chain has TRBV4-1 and TRBJ2-1; TRBD2 might be the D (5 bases). The CDR3 length is 16 residues. V was trimmed by 4 bases and J by 7 bases, leaving 20 bases between them. Germline loops: CDR1 MGHRA, CDR2 YSYEKL. The CDR3 here is CASSRLGLASHNEQFF. CDR3 DNA: TGCGCCAGCAGCCGCCTGGGCCTAGCTTCTCATAATGAGCAGTTCTTC.

The chain carries TRBV5-1 and TRBJ2-5; 11 bases fit TRBD2. This CDR3 contains 17 residues. Unmatched junction bases numbered 10, after V lost 1 base and J lost 5 bases. Germline CDR1 and CDR2: SGHRS and YFSETQ. The CDR3 bases are TGCGCCAGCAGCTTGCCTTCAGGGACTAGCGGATGGGAGACCCAGTACTTC. This sequence encodes CASSLPSGTSGWETQYF.

In its sample, this clone was seen once. J is TRBJ1-1 and V is TRBV27; no clear D. Between the trimmed V and J ends, which lost 2 bases and 8 bases, there was a span of 12 bases. Germline assignment: CDR1 MNHEY and CDR2 SMNVEV (reference sequence). This CDR3 spans 13 amino acids. The CDR3, as DNA: TGTGCCAGCAGTTTACAAATCCCCTCCGAAGCTTTCTTT. Translation: CASSLQIPSEAFF.